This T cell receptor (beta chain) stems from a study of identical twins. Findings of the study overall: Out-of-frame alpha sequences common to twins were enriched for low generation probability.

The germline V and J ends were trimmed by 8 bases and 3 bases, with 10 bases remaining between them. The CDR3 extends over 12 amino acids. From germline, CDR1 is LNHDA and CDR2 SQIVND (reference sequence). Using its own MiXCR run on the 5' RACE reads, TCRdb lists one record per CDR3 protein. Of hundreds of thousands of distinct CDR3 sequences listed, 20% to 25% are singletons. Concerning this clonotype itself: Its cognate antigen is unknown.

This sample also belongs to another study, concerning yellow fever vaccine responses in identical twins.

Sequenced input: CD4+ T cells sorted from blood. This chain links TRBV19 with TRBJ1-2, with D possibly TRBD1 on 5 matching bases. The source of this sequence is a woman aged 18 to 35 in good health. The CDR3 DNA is TGTGCCAGTTCCAGGGCAGACTATGGCTACACCTTC. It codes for CASSRADYGYTF. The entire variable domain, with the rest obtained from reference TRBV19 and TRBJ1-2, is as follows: DGGITQSPKYLFRKEGQNVTLSCEQNLNHDAMYWYRQDPGQGLRLIYYSQIVNDFQKGDIAEGYSVSREKKESFPLTVTSAQKNPTAFYLCASSRADYGYTFGSGTRLTVV.